Listed below are T cell receptor beta chains from one sample, sequenced in a study of blood T cells in healthy people across ages. TCRdb analysed the 5' RACE reads with MiXCR anew, one entry per CDR3 protein. Among approximately 730,000 distinct CDR3 sequences listed, approximately 39% were seen once. The sequencing input was blood. These receptors came from a woman aged 60-75 years in good health. The CDR3 runs from the conserved cysteine through the conserved F or W. The D gene is left open where the match is weak. Expanded clones are given a class, and other clones once, few, many or no size at all.

v_gene	abundance	j_gene	d_gene	CDR3nt	CDR3aa
TRBV7-2	NA	TRBJ2-3	TRBD2	TGTGCCAGCAGCGCCAGCGGGGGCCAGGCAAATGCGCAGTATTTT	CASSASGGQANAQYF
TRBV7-2	few	TRBJ2-5	TRBD2	TGTGCCAGCAGCTTAGCCACGCTAGCGGATGGGACCCAGTACTTC	CASSLATLADGTQYF
TRBV7-2	once	TRBJ2-7	NA	TGTGCCAGCAGCCTACAGGACTACGAGCAGTACTTC	CASSLQDYEQYF
TRBV20-1	NA	TRBJ1-1	NA	TGCAGTGCCCCCACCGGGGTTGGGGCTGAAGCTTTCTTT	CSAPTGVGAEAFF
TRBV10-1	few	TRBJ2-7	NA	TGCGCCAGCAGTGAGTCTTGGCCAAATTCCTACGAGCAGTACTTC	CASSESWPNSYEQYF
TRBV7-2	few	TRBJ2-1	TRBD1	TGTGCCAGCAGCATGGGTGCAGGGGGCCCCTACAATGAGCAGTTCTTC	CASSMGAGGPYNEQFF
TRBV3-1	NA	TRBJ2-1	TRBD1	TGTGCCAGCAGCCGGTCGGACAGGTCGAGGGAGCAGTTCTTC	CASSRSDRSREQFF
TRBV5-1	NA	TRBJ2-3	NA	TGCGCCAGCAGCCACTCGAGGGGGGGGACAGATACGCAGTATTTT	CASSHSRGGTDTQYF
TRBV7-3	NA	TRBJ2-7	TRBD2	TGTGCCAGCAGCTTTGGGACTAGTGGGAATGAGCAGTACTTC	CASSFGTSGNEQYF
TRBV29-1	NA	TRBJ2-3	NA	TGCAGCGTTGGACCGGGACAGGGGACTAGCGGTTACACAGATACGCAGTATTTT	CSVGPGQGTSGYTDTQYF
TRBV6-2/TRBV6-3	many	TRBJ2-3	TRBD1	TGTGCCAGCAGAACGGGACAGAACCCACCAGATACGCAGTATTTT	CASRTGQNPPDTQYF
TRBV6-2/TRBV6-3	NA	TRBJ1-5	TRBD1	TGTGCCAGTAAACAGGGGGCGCAAAGCAATCAGCCCCAGCATTTT	CASKQGAQSNQPQHF
TRBV20-1	NA	TRBJ2-2	NA	TGCAGTGCAACGAGGGAAGTACGAACCGGGGAGCTGTTTTTT	CSATREVRTGELFF
TRBV5-1	NA	TRBJ2-5	NA	TGCGCCAGCAGCCAGACTAATGGACCGCGCCAGGGAGAGACCCAGTACTTC	CASSQTNGPRQGETQYF
TRBV28	many	TRBJ2-5	NA	TGTGCCAGCAGTTTACGGCTCACGGCCCATTCCCAGTACTTC	CASSLRLTAHSQYF
TRBV5-6	NA	TRBJ2-1	NA	TGTGCCAGCAGCCCTCTCTCCGATGAGCAGTTCTTC	CASSPLSDEQFF
TRBV3-1	many	TRBJ1-2	TRBD1	TGTGCCAGCAGCCTACGGACAGGTTTGAGTGGCTACACCTTC	CASSLRTGLSGYTF
TRBV2	few	TRBJ2-6	NA	TGTGCCAGCAGTGCGACGGGGGCCGGGGCCAACGTCCTGACTTTC	CASSATGAGANVLTF
TRBV20-1	few	TRBJ2-1	NA	TGCAGTGCTAGAGTCCCCGGTGAGCAGTTCTTC	CSARVPGEQFF
TRBV15	NA	TRBJ2-3	NA	TGTGCCACCAGCAGGGACCTACAGGTTACAGATACGCAGTATTTT	CATSRDLQVTDTQYF
TRBV20-1	NA	TRBJ1-5	NA	TGCAGTGCTAGAGCACTGGAGGGAGGGAGCAATCAGCCCCAGCATTTT	CSARALEGGSNQPQHF
TRBV9	few	TRBJ2-7	TRBD2	TGTGCCAGCAGCGCCGGACTAGCGGGAGTACTTGAGCAGTACTTC	CASSAGLAGVLEQYF
TRBV27	NA	TRBJ2-5	NA	TGTGCCAGCAGTCTATCTGGCAATTCCCAAGAGACCCAGTACTTC	CASSLSGNSQETQYF
TRBV10-3	NA	TRBJ2-3	NA	TGTGCCATCGGTCGCGGCAGGGGAAGCACAGATACGCAGTATTTT	CAIGRGRGSTDTQYF
TRBV27	few	TRBJ1-2	NA	TGTGCCAGCAGCCGAGGGGCCGCCGCGTCCTATGGCTACACCTTC	CASSRGAAASYGYTF
TRBV27	NA	TRBJ1-1	NA	TGTGCCAGCAGTTCGGACGCTAAGTCAGCTTTCTTT	CASSSDAKSAFF
TRBV24-1	NA	TRBJ2-7	TRBD2	TGTGCCACCAGTGATGGACTAGCGGGAGAATTTAATGAGCAGTACTTC	CATSDGLAGEFNEQYF
TRBV2	NA	TRBJ2-1	TRBD2	TGTGCCAGCGCTCCCGGACTAGCGGGCAATGAGCAGTTCTTC	CASAPGLAGNEQFF
TRBV7-7	NA	TRBJ2-5	TRBD1	TGTGCTAGCAGCCCGAAGACAGGGGCGGAGACCCAGTACTTC	CASSPKTGAETQYF
TRBV7-2	few	TRBJ2-3	NA	TGTGCCAGCAGCTTAGTCCTTCTGCGGGATCGCACAGATACGCAGTATTTT	CASSLVLLRDRTDTQYF
TRBV3-1	NA	TRBJ2-1	TRBD2	TGTGCCAGCAGCCGGAGACTAGCAAATGAGCAGTTCTTC	CASSRRLANEQFF
TRBV21-1	NA	TRBJ1-1	NA	TGTGCCAGCAGCCAACAGGGTGGAAGGAACACTGAAGCTTTCTTT	CASSQQGGRNTEAFF
TRBV6-6	few	TRBJ2-7	NA	TGTGCCAGCAGTCAGGGTTGGAGTGGGTCCTACGAGCAGTACTTC	CASSQGWSGSYEQYF
TRBV5-4	NA	TRBJ2-5	NA	TGTGCCAGCAGCCCCTCGGTAGCGTGGGAGACCCAGTACTTC	CASSPSVAWETQYF
TRBV7-2	NA	TRBJ2-3	NA	TGTGCCAGCAGCTTAGAGAGGGCAGGGTCTGGCACAGATACGCAGTATTTT	CASSLERAGSGTDTQYF
TRBV25-1	NA	TRBJ2-4	TRBD1	TGTGCCAGCAGTGGGACAGGAACACTAGCCAAAAACATTCAGTACTTC	CASSGTGTLAKNIQYF
TRBV20-1	few	TRBJ2-5	NA	TGCAGTGCTGGGCCTAGAAATGAGCAGTACTTC	CSAGPRNEQYF
TRBV4-1	once	TRBJ1-5	TRBD1	TGCGCCAGCAGCCCCTACGGGACAGGGCTTGGTCAGCCCCAGCATTTT	CASSPYGTGLGQPQHF
TRBV9	NA	TRBJ2-7	NA	TGTGCCAGCAGCGTATACACCGGGACTGCGATCTACGAGCAGTACTTC	CASSVYTGTAIYEQYF
TRBV21-1	NA	TRBJ1-2	NA	TGTGCCAGCAGCAAAGGGGTAGGGGTTAACTATGGCTACACCTTC	CASSKGVGVNYGYTF
TRBV4-1	NA	TRBJ2-7	NA	TGCGCCAGCAGCGGAACAACAGGGAGGGTCTCCTACGAGCAGTACTTC	CASSGTTGRVSYEQYF
TRBV11-3	NA	TRBJ2-1	NA	TGTGCCAGCAGCGAACGGGAGTGGGGTGAGCAGTTCTTC	CASSEREWGEQFF
TRBV7-6	NA	TRBJ1-5	NA	TGTGCCAGCAGCTTAGCGGTAGGGGTGGGCACTCAGCCCCAGCATTTT	CASSLAVGVGTQPQHF
TRBV6-5	NA	TRBJ1-2	NA	TGTGCCAGCAGCCCCTCGGACACTTTCTATGGCTACACCTTC	CASSPSDTFYGYTF
TRBV5-6	NA	TRBJ2-7	NA	TGTGCCAGCAGCTTCGGAGGGATCAGCTCCTACGAGCAGTACTTC	CASSFGGISSYEQYF
TRBV28	few	TRBJ2-5	NA	TGTGCCAGCAGTTTAGGGTTACTCGCCCGGGAAGAGACCCAGTACTTC	CASSLGLLAREETQYF
TRBV6-6	NA	TRBJ1-1	NA	TGTGCCAGCACAAACGACGGCGCGGTCACTGTAGCTTTCTTT	CASTNDGAVTVAFF
TRBV4-2	many	TRBJ2-3	TRBD2	TGTGCCAGCAGCCAAGGGACTAGCGAGAGAGTCACAGATACGCAGTATTTT	CASSQGTSERVTDTQYF
TRBV7-3	NA	TRBJ2-1	NA	TGTGCCAGCAGCTTAACGCAGGCACCAGTAGAGACCCAGTTCTTC	CASSLTQAPVETQFF
TRBV30	few	TRBJ2-5	TRBD2	TGTGCCTGGAGTGTAAACCGGGGGGTCCAAGAGACCCAGTACTTC	CAWSVNRGVQETQYF
TRBV20-1	few	TRBJ1-2	NA	TGCAGTGCCACTGACTCCCCCTCTGAGGGCTACACCTTC	CSATDSPSEGYTF
TRBV20-1	few	TRBJ1-4	NA	TGCAGTGCTAGAGATAACCCCGTAAATGAAAAACTGTTTTTT	CSARDNPVNEKLFF